This entry describes one T cell receptor (beta chain). Its antigen is unknown. These data are taken from a study of T cell responses to AZD1222 COVID-19 vaccine. Study outcomes and limitations: Mostly white British, mostly female donors; authors suggested clonal diversity may be underestimated. Spike-specific TCR breadth and depth rose after two AZD1222 doses.

Profiled with immunoSEQ multiplex PCR; TCRdb holds only in-frame clones, not every one. The data contain around 60,000 clones, 75% to 95% of them singletons. Germline V gives CDR1 MNHEY, CDR2 SVGEGT. The CDR3 is 14 amino acids. Trimming stripped 4 bases from V and 5 bases from J, with 12 bases between. The chain links TRBV6-2 or TRBV6-3 to TRBJ1-5; D unclear. The clonotype was recovered from an adult who received the MenACWY meningococcal vaccine as a control. Sequenced here: peripheral blood, sampled 28 days after the second dose of the MenACWY control vaccine. The CDR3 nucleotides are TGTGCCAGCAGTTCCGGTTTTGGGGATCAGCCCCAGCATTTT. Translating it yields CASSSGFGDQPQHF.